This passage covers 14 T cell receptor beta chains from one sample sequenced in a study of T cells after yellow fever vaccination. Each CDR3 protein gets one entry after TCRdb re-called the 5' RACE reads with MiXCR. Here the sample spans about 400,000 distinct CDR3 sequences, approximately 5.7% being singletons. The sequences come from PBMCs, collected 5 days after the yellow fever booster vaccination. The source of these receptors is a man aged 30-40 years who received the YFV17D yellow fever vaccine.

Many counts were recorded for this clonotype. The chain joins TRBV24-1 to TRBJ2-2; 7 bases align to TRBD2. Germline CDR1 and CDR2: KGHDR and SFDVKD. Unmatched junction bases numbered 10, after V lost 6 bases and J lost 7 bases. The CDR3 is made up of 15 amino acids. CDR3 amino acids: CATSSGLGPFGELFF. CDR3 nucleotide sequence: TGTGCCACCAGTTCCGGACTAGGGCCCTTCGGGGAGCTGTTTTTT.

This clonotype was found many times. One end of the junction fails to match germline, which may point to a read error. The chain uses TRBV7-9 and TRBJ2-3; 7 positions match TRBD1. From germline, CDR1 is SEHNR and CDR2 FQNEAQ (reference sequence). The CDR3 is made up of 13 amino acids. This CDR3 reads CASSPTGTDTQYF. CDR3 sequence (DNA): TGCGCCAGCAGCCCGACAGGGACAGATACGCAGTATTTT.

This clonotype was recorded many times. The chain couples TRBV20-1 to TRBJ2-1; tentatively, D is TRBD1 or TRBD2 (5 bases each). Trimming removed 1 base from V and 1 base from J, with 11 bases in between. Germline V gene lookup returns CDR1 DFQATT and CDR2 SNEGSKA (reference sequence). This CDR3 is 15 amino acids long. CDR3 residues: CSARAGTDSYNEQFF. The CDR3 region has the DNA TGCAGTGCTAGAGCCGGGACCGATTCCTACAATGAGCAGTTCTTC.

This clonotype was seen many times. This chain joins TRBV5-1 and TRBJ2-6, with 11 bases fitting TRBD2. The length of the CDR3 is 18 residues. The V segment lost 3 bases and the J segment 0 bases; nucleotides outside the gene matches: 5. Germline V gives CDR1 SGHRS, CDR2 YFSETQ. The CDR3 DNA reads TGCGCCAGCAGCTCGGGGACTAGCGGTAACTCTGGGGCCAACGTCCTGACTTTC. Translation: CASSSGTSGNSGANVLTF. The full variable domain, completed using reference TRBV5-1 and TRBJ2-6, is KAGVTQTPRYLIKTRGQQVTLSCSPISGHRSVSWYQQTPGQGLQFLFEYFSETQRNKGNFPGRFSGRQFSNSRSEMNVSTLELGDSALYLCASSSGTSGNSGANVLTFGAGSRLTVL.

This clonotype was counted at least ten times. The chain joins TRBV18 to TRBJ2-1, with 8 bases fitting TRBD1. V lost 3 bases to trimming and J lost 5 bases; unmatched junction nucleotides: 3. Germline V CDR1 and CDR2: KGHSH, LQKENI. There are 14 residues in the CDR3. The CDR3 loop is CASSPDRANNEQFF. The CDR3, as DNA: TGTGCCAGCTCACCGGACAGGGCTAACAATGAGCAGTTCTTC.

This clonotype was seen a few times. This chain uses TRBV7-2 with TRBJ1-1, with 7 bases identical to TRBD1. The CDR3 is 16 amino acids. Germline V gives CDR1 SGHTA, CDR2 FQGNSA. J was trimmed by 1 base and V by 5 bases; bases with no gene match: 10. For the CDR3, the DNA is TGTGCCAGCAGCCGCACCCTGACAGGGCGGAACACTGAAGCTTTCTTT. It yields the protein CASSRTLTGRNTEAFF. Combining the CDR3 with reference TRBV7-2 and TRBJ1-1 gives the whole variable domain GAGVSQSPSNKVTEKGKDVELRCDPISGHTALYWYRQSLGQGLEFLIYFQGNSAPDKSGLPSDRFSAERTGGSVSTLTIQRTQQEDSAVYLCASSRTLTGRNTEAFFGQGTRLTVV.

Ten or more counts support this clonotype. The V call is TRBV12-3 or TRBV12-4, the J call TRBJ2-7, with a tentative D call TRBD1 (6 bases). The CDR3 covers 13 residues. Trimming cost V 6 bases and J 3 bases, with 12 bases left between them. The DNA for the CDR3 is TGTGCCAGCAGCCTCGGACAGTTCTACGAGCAGTACTTC. It encodes CASSLGQFYEQYF.

In its sample, this clonotype was seen a few times. V usage is TRBV19 and J usage is TRBJ2-7, with 10 positions matching TRBD1. The V gene's germline CDR1 is LNHDA and CDR2 SQIVND (reference sequence). The CDR3 spans 15 residues. V lost 5 bases, J lost 5 bases, and 9 bases stayed unmatched. The CDR3 sequence is CASSASTGGRDEQYF. CDR3 DNA: TGTGCCAGTAGTGCTTCGACAGGGGGCCGCGACGAGCAGTACTTC.

The rearrangement uses TRBV30 and TRBJ1-5, with D possibly matching TRBD1 (5 bases). V was trimmed by 2 bases and J by 6 bases, leaving 23 bases between them. Germline-derived CDR1 and CDR2 are GTSNPN and SVGIG (reference sequence). The CDR3 covers 17 residues. The CDR3 reads CAWSPPSFVRDVQPQHF. Written as DNA, the CDR3 is TGTGCCTGGAGTCCACCCTCCTTTGTCAGGGATGTTCAGCCCCAGCATTTT.

In its sample, this clonotype was seen many times. V and J are TRBV28 and TRBJ1-5, with no clear D. Germline V gene lookup returns CDR1 MDHEN and CDR2 SYDVKM. This CDR3 comprises 12 residues. V lost 6 bases and J lost 5, with 8 bases in between. The chain's CDR3 is CASRESHQPQHF. The CDR3 DNA sequence: TGTGCCAGCAGGGAGTCTCATCAGCCCCAGCATTTT.

This clonotype occurred many times. The V call is TRBV3-1, the J call TRBJ2-1, with 7 bases identical to TRBD2. V trimming: 2 bases; J trimming: 10 bases; junction bases outside the gene matches: 5. The CDR3 contains 13 residues. From germline, CDR1 is LGHDT and CDR2 YNNKEL (reference sequence). CDR3: CASSQYRAGEQFF. The CDR3 region has the DNA TGTGCCAGCAGCCAATACCGAGCGGGAGAGCAGTTCTTC.

This sequence joins TRBV18 and TRBJ2-4, with 7 nucleotides matching TRBD2. The J segment lost 7 bases and the V segment lost 3 bases, leaving 6 bases of the junction unmatched. Germline V gene data show CDR1 as KGHSH and CDR2 as LQKENI. The CDR3 consists of 14 residues. CDR3 in amino acids: CASSPGQAGNIQYF. In DNA form, the CDR3 reads TGTGCCAGCTCACCCGGCCAAGCGGGGAACATTCAGTACTTC.

The chain carries TRBV14 and TRBJ2-3; 8 positions agree with TRBD1. V lost 4 bases and J lost 2; bases outside the gene matches: 5. CDR3 length: 15 residues. CDR1 SGHDN and CDR2 FVKESK come from the germline V gene. The DNA of the CDR3 is TGTGCCAGCAGCCTTGGGACAGGAACCACAGATACGCAGTATTTT. This sequence encodes CASSLGTGTTDTQYF.

This clonotype has a handful of counts. The chain links TRBV20-1 to TRBJ2-5; D ambiguous. Trimming removed 3 bases at V and 5 bases at J, with 13 bases between. This CDR3 contains 13 residues. Germline V lookup: CDR1 DFQATT, CDR2 SNEGSKA (reference sequence). The CDR3 region has the DNA TGCAGTGCTAGGGATCACTCCGGGGAGACCCAGTACTTC. Its translation: CSARDHSGETQYF.